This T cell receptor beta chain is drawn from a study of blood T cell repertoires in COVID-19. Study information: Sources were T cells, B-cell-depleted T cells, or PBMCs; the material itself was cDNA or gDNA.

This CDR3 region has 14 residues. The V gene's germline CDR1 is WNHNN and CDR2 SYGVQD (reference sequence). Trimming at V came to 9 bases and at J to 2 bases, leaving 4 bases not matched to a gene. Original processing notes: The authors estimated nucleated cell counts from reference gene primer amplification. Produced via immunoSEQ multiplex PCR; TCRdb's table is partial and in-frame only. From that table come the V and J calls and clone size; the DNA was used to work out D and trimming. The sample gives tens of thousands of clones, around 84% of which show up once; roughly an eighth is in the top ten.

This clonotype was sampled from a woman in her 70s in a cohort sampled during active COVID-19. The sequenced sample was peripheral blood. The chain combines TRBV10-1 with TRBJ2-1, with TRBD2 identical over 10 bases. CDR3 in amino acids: CASSSGSPYNEQFF. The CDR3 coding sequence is TGCGCCAGTTCTAGCGGGAGCCCCTACAATGAGCAGTTCTTC.